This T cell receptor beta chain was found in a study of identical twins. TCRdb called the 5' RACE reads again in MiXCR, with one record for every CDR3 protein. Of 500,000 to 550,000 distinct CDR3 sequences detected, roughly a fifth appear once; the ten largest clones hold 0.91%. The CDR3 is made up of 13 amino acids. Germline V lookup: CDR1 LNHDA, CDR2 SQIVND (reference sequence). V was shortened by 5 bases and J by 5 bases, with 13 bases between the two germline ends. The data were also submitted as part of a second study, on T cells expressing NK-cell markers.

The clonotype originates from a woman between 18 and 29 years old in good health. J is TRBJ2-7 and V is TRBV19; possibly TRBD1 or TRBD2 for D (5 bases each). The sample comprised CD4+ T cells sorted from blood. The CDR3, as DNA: TGTGCCAGTAGTCAGAGGGGTTGGGACGAGCAGTACTTC. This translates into CASSQRGWDEQYF.